One and the same sample provided the 19 T cell receptor beta chains below, sequenced in a study of CD8+ T cells in alopecia areata. The authors extracted RNA and reverse transcribed it into cDNA as the sequencing template. Sequenced by immunoSEQ multiplex PCR; TCRdb stores in-frame clones only, minus some. This table holds some 200,000 clones, around three fifths found once. The sequences come from CD4+ T cells sorted from blood, collected at week 0. The receptor set was obtained from a human donor with alopecia areata.

The chain combines TRBV29-1 with TRBJ1-2; D uncertain. V lost 4 bases and J 4 bases, leaving 10 bases between the germline ends. The V gene's germline CDR1 is SQVTM and CDR2 ANQGSEA. The CDR3 runs to 12 residues. The CDR3 bases are TGCAGCGTTGTGGACGCAATCTATGGCTACACCTTC. It yields the protein CSVVDAIYGYTF.

There are a few counts of this clone. The chain uses TRBV29-1 and TRBJ2-5, with D unresolved. Germline V gives CDR1 SQVTM, CDR2 ANQGSEA. The V and J ends lost 5 bases and 5 bases respectively, with 12 bases between them. The CDR3 has 12 amino acids. CDR3 sequence reads: CSVSVQAETQYF. DNA of the CDR3: TGCAGCGTTAGCGTTCAGGCGGAGACCCAGTACTTC.

This clone was found a few times. V and J are TRBV7-9 and TRBJ1-1; 8 bases match TRBD1. Germline V gene lookup returns CDR1 SEHNR and CDR2 FQNEAQ (reference sequence). The ends lost 5 bases at V and 1 base at J; junction bases unmatched: 12. The CDR3 loop spans 17 amino acids. The CDR3 reads CASSTQGDLRWNTEAFF. In DNA form, the CDR3 reads TGTGCCAGCAGCACACAGGGGGACCTTCGGTGGAACACTGAAGCTTTCTTT.

The genes are TRBV5-4 and TRBJ1-5; no firm D call. The CDR3 covers 14 residues. The V end was cut by 0 bases, the J end by 6 bases, with 10 bases between. Germline CDR1 and CDR2: SGHNT and YYREEE (reference sequence). In nucleotides, the CDR3 is TGTGCCAGCAGCTTGGGGGGTGTTCGTCAGCCCCAGCATTTT. This sequence encodes CASSLGGVRQPQHF.

V usage is TRBV11-1 and J usage is TRBJ2-1; TRBD1 might be the D (5 bases). Trimming left V 5 bases short and J 10 bases short, with 9 bases between. CDR1 is SGHAT and CDR2 is FQDESV in the germline V gene (reference sequence). This CDR3 region has 11 residues. CDR3 coding DNA: TGTGCCAGCAGCCCTCGGACAGAGCAGTTCTTC. Encoded protein: CASSPRTEQFF.

This clone was counted between two and nine times. The CDR3 here is CSVATSGGPKNIQYF. In nucleotides, the CDR3 is TGCAGCGTTGCGACTAGCGGGGGGCCCAAAAACATTCAGTACTTC. V and J are TRBV29-1 and TRBJ2-4; the match to TRBD2 covers 13 bases. The ends lost 4 bases at V and 2 bases at J; junction bases unmatched: 2. Germline CDR1 SQVTM, CDR2 ANQGSEA. CDR3 length: 15 amino acids.

This clone showed up just once. One junction end disagrees with the germline gene, perhaps due to a read error. The rearrangement joins TRBV6-5 to TRBJ2-5; the D is unclear. Germline loops: CDR1 MNHEY, CDR2 SVGAGI. CDR3 length equals 12 residues. CDR3 in amino acids: CASSYAQTGHDF. The CDR3 nucleotides are TGTGCCAGCAGTTACGCACAAACCGGGCACGACTTC.

This clone has just a few counts. The chain couples TRBV29-1 to TRBJ1-5; D unresolved. V was cut by 4 bases and J by 5 bases, with 12 bases left in between. Germline V gives CDR1 SQVTM, CDR2 ANQGSEA. The length of the CDR3 is 13 residues. CDR3 protein: CSVGERRDQPQHF. CDR3 DNA: TGCAGCGTTGGAGAAAGAAGGGATCAGCCCCAGCATTTT. Looking up the rest from reference TRBV29-1 and TRBJ1-5 gives the full variable domain: SAVISQKPSRDICQRGTSLTIQCQVDSQVTMMFWYRQQPGQSLTLIATANQGSEATYESGFVIDKFPISRPNLTFSTLTVSNMSPEDSSIYLCSVGERRDQPQHFGDGTRLSIL.

This rearrangement joins TRBV19 to TRBJ2-2, with a weak D call TRBD2 (5 bases). The ends were cut back, 5 bases at V and 5 bases at J, with 12 bases in the middle. CDR1 is LNHDA, CDR2 SQIVND, per germline (reference sequence). This CDR3 has 14 amino acids. CDR3 loop: CASSWARGTGELFF. The CDR3 DNA follows: TGTGCCAGTAGTTGGGCCAGAGGGACCGGGGAGCTGTTTTTT.

This clone was counted once. V and J are TRBV5-1 and TRBJ2-2; 7 bases line up with TRBD1. The germline CDR1 and CDR2 sequences are SGHRS and YFSETQ. V dropped 4 bases and J dropped 3; count of bases not matched to a gene: 3. The CDR3 contains 14 residues. The CDR3: CASSKGQHTGELFF. The CDR3 DNA sequence: TGCGCCAGCAGCAAGGGACAGCACACCGGGGAGCTGTTTTTT.

The genes are TRBV29-1 and TRBJ2-7; possible D gene TRBD2, 5 bases. The CDR3 covers 13 residues. V dropped 7 bases and J dropped 4 bases, with 17 bases sitting between them. Germline lookup yields CDR1 SQVTM and CDR2 ANQGSEA. CDR3 DNA sequence: TGCAGCGCCGGGATAACGAAAGGGTACGAGCAGTACTTC. Encoded protein: CSAGITKGYEQYF.

The chain carries TRBV30 and TRBJ2-6; 9 bases align to TRBD1. Trimming took 2 bases from V and 3 from J; bases not matched to a gene: 2. The CDR3 has 15 amino acids. Germline lookup yields CDR1 GTSNPN and CDR2 SVGIG (reference sequence). The CDR3 sequence is CAWSTGGGGANVLTF. CDR3 sequence (DNA): TGTGCCTGGAGTACAGGGGGCGGTGGGGCCAACGTCCTGACTTTC.

In this sample, this clone turned up a few times. The chain employs TRBV10-3 and TRBJ1-2; no clear D. The V gene lost 3 bases and the J gene lost 0 bases, with 8 bases spanning the gap. Germline V gene sequence: CDR1 ENHRY, CDR2 SYGVKD. The length of the CDR3 is 14 residues. CDR3: CAISDRTTNYGYTF. CDR3 nucleotides: TGTGCCATCAGTGACAGAACTACTAACTATGGCTACACCTTC.

The rearrangement links TRBV29-1 to TRBJ2-2; TRBD1 is a possible D gene (6 bases). The germline CDR1 and CDR2 sequences are SQVTM and ANQGSEA. The CDR3 loop spans 14 amino acids. The V and J ends lost 7 bases and 5 bases respectively, with 17 bases between them. The CDR3 DNA sequence: TGCAGCGCTGGGGCCCAACAGGGTACCGGGGAGCTGTTTTTT. Its translation is CSAGAQQGTGELFF.

The chain combines TRBV2 with TRBJ1-2, with D perhaps TRBD1 (6 bases). There are 13 residues in the CDR3. Germline V lookup: CDR1 SNHLY, CDR2 FYNNEI. V was clipped by 5 bases and J by 7 bases, with 14 bases between them. The CDR3 reads CASSTTGFVGYTF. CDR3 bases: TGTGCCAGCAGTACTACAGGGTTCGTTGGCTACACCTTC. Filled out from reference TRBV2 and TRBJ1-2, the complete variable domain reads EPEVTQTPSHQVTQMGQEVILRCVPISNHLYFYWYRQILGQKVEFLVSFYNNEISEKSEIFDDQFSVERPDGSNFTLKIRSTKLEDSAMYFCASSTTGFVGYTFGSGTRLTVV.

The chain employs TRBV6-5 and TRBJ1-1; D may be TRBD1 (5 bases). CDR3 length: 15 residues. V shed 2 bases and J shed 5 bases, with 15 bases lying between them. Germline CDR1 reads MNHEY; CDR2 reads SVGAGI. CDR3 loop: CASSYVGRAKTEAFF. CDR3 coding DNA: TGTGCCAGCAGTTACGTGGGCAGGGCGAAGACTGAAGCTTTCTTT.

The genes are TRBV5-1 and TRBJ1-1; no clear D. V lost 3 bases to trimming and J lost 0 bases, with 9 bases between them. CDR1 is SGHRS, CDR2 YFSETQ, per germline. This CDR3 spans 14 amino acids. The CDR3 sequence is CASSYQQMNTEAFF. DNA of the CDR3: TGCGCCAGCAGCTATCAACAGATGAACACTGAAGCTTTCTTT.

As for this clone: In the same sample, other DNA sequences code for this CDR3. This chain links TRBV5-1 with TRBJ2-7, with a tentative D call TRBD1 (5 bases). The CDR3 has 14 residues. Per germline, CDR1 SGHRS and CDR2 YFSETQ. V was shortened by 0 bases and J by 2 bases, with 9 bases between the two germline ends. The CDR3 loop is CASSLGDRAYEQYF. The CDR3, as DNA: TGCGCCAGCAGCTTGGGAGACAGAGCCTACGAGCAGTACTTC.

The chain combines TRBV29-1 with TRBJ1-3; tentatively, D is TRBD1 (5 bases). The V gene lost 5 bases and the J gene lost 0 bases, with 8 bases spanning the gap. This CDR3 is built from 13 residues. The germline V gene has CDR1 SQVTM and CDR2 ANQGSEA. The CDR3 DNA is TGCAGCGTTCGGGGGGACTCTGGAAACACCATATATTTT. Translated, it gives CSVRGDSGNTIYF.